This T cell receptor (beta chain) is from a study of blood T cell repertoires in COVID-19. Turning to the study itself: Material from acute and convalescent COVID-19 was sourced from the United States, Italy and Spain. T cells, B-cell-depleted T cells, or PBMCs supplied cDNA or gDNA.

CDR1 and CDR2 from the germline V gene are MDHEN and SYDVKM. CDR3 length: 15 amino acids. Trimming took 5 bases from V and 2 from J; bases not matched to a gene: 7. Original processing methods: Estimates of nucleated cell counts were drawn from the amplification of reference gene primers. Sequencing was performed with immunoSEQ multiplex PCR; in TCRdb, only in-frame clones are kept and a portion is missing. V and J calls and clone size are copied from that table; D and trimming were computed from the DNA. Among under 300,000 clones listed, about 85% were seen once. J is TRBJ2-7 and V is TRBV28; 9 bases align to TRBD1. This clonotype was obtained from a woman aged 60-75 years with active or convalescent COVID-19. Sequenced sample: peripheral blood. Written as DNA, the CDR3 is TGTGCCAGCAGTACTACCGGGACAGGGCCCTACGAGCAGTACGTC. Protein: CASSTTGTGPYEQYV.